This entry lists 23 T cell receptor beta chains sequenced from one sample in a study of T-cell reconstitution after alpha-beta-depleted transplantation in children. Unique molecular identifiers were used in preparing the TCRbeta library. In TCRdb, the PCR reads were re-called with MiXCR into one record per CDR3 protein. The sample includes hundreds of thousands of distinct CDR3 sequences, 13% of them seen just once. This specimen consisted of PBMCs, obtained from the stem cell graft. Every receptor here comes from a human donor who donated a stem cell graft to a child with Fanconi anemia.

This clonotype was seen a single time. The V and J genes are TRBV2 and TRBJ2-1; D call uncertain. Germline V gives CDR1 SNHLY, CDR2 FYNNEI. Trimming removed 6 bases from V and 5 bases from J, with 8 bases in between. The CDR3 spans 12 residues. The CDR3: CASRARNNEQFF. CDR3 nucleotides: TGTGCCAGCAGGGCTAGGAACAATGAGCAGTTCTTC.

This chain joins TRBV12-3 or TRBV12-4 and TRBJ1-2, with a possible D match to TRBD1 (5 bases). Between the trimmed V and J ends, which lost 6 bases and 4 bases, there was a span of 21 bases. This CDR3 is 16 amino acids long. Here the CDR3 DNA reads TGTGCCAGCAGATCGGGGCAGGCCTATACGAGCTATGGCTACACCTTC. Its translation: CASRSGQAYTSYGYTF.

The chain combines TRBV29-1 with TRBJ2-1; the D gene is possibly TRBD2 (5 bases). The germline V and J ends were trimmed by 4 bases and 4 bases, with 14 bases remaining between them. CDR3 length: 14 amino acids. Germline loops: CDR1 SQVTM, CDR2 ANQGSEA. CDR3 residues: CSVVTRTQYNEQFF. CDR3 bases: TGCAGCGTTGTTACTAGGACGCAATACAATGAGCAGTTCTTC.

CDR3 DNA: TGTGCCAGCAGTGCGTTCCCGACAGGGGTGATGGTGAACACTGAAGCTTTCTTT. Encoded protein: CASSAFPTGVMVNTEAFF. V and J are TRBV25-1 and TRBJ1-1; TRBD1 aligns across 8 bases. J was trimmed by 0 bases and V by 4 bases; bases with no gene match: 13. This CDR3 is 18 amino acids long. The germline gives CDR1 MGHDK, CDR2 SYGVNS.

V gene TRBV10-3 combines with J gene TRBJ2-3; 7 bases are shared with TRBD2. V lost 5 bases, J lost 2 bases, and 1 base stayed unmatched. The germline V gene has CDR1 ENHRY and CDR2 SYGVKD. The CDR3 is 13 amino acids. The CDR3 sequence is CAISSGDTDTQYF. The CDR3 bases are TGTGCCATCAGTAGCGGGGACACAGATACGCAGTATTTT.

The chain carries TRBV12-3 or TRBV12-4 and TRBJ1-5, with D possibly being TRBD1 (5 bases). V was trimmed by 6 bases and J by 5 bases, leaving 11 bases between them. This CDR3 region has 13 residues. The CDR3 protein is CASSLTADQPQHF. For the CDR3, the DNA is TGTGCCAGCAGCCTGACAGCAGATCAGCCCCAGCATTTT.

This clonotype was detected a few times. The J gene is TRBJ2-3, the V gene TRBV5-1, with TRBD2 matching over 7 bases. The CDR3 spans 16 residues. Per the germline V gene, CDR1 is SGHRS and CDR2 is YFSETQ. The V and J ends lost 2 bases and 3 bases, in that order; junction bases with no gene match: 9. The CDR3, as DNA: TGCGCCAGCAGCTTTTTGGGGCGCGGGGGAACAGATACGCAGTATTTT. Its translation: CASSFLGRGGTDTQYF.

This clonotype turned up a few times. The J gene is TRBJ1-2, the V gene TRBV20-1; TRBD1 agrees at 8 bases. The V and J ends lost 4 bases and 6 bases, in that order; junction bases with no gene match: 1. There are 11 residues in the CDR3. The germline V gene has CDR1 DFQATT and CDR2 SNEGSKA (reference sequence). The CDR3 is CSANRGNGYTF. The DNA for the CDR3 is TGCAGTGCTAACAGGGGGAATGGCTACACCTTC.

The chain couples TRBV29-1 to TRBJ2-7; possibly TRBD1 for D (6 bases). Germline V gives CDR1 SQVTM, CDR2 ANQGSEA. The V end lost 7 bases, the J end lost 9 bases, and 19 bases lay between the germline ends. The CDR3 is 12 amino acids. CDR3 amino acids: CSAGWGPTGQYF. CDR3 in DNA: TGCAGCGCGGGGTGGGGGCCCACCGGGCAGTACTTC.

This clonotype was recorded at least ten times. This rearrangement joins TRBV5-1 to TRBJ2-3, with a tentative D call TRBD1 (6 bases). V lost 4 bases, J lost 3 bases, and 12 bases lay in between. This CDR3 region has 14 residues. Germline V lookup: CDR1 SGHRS, CDR2 YFSETQ. CDR3 in DNA: TGCGCCAGCAGCCTCGGACAGCCGACAGATACGCAGTATTTT. Protein: CASSLGQPTDTQYF.

V and J are TRBV20-1 and TRBJ1-4, with unresolved D. V was shortened by 2 bases and J by 5 bases, with 6 bases between the two germline ends. The CDR3 extends over 12 amino acids. The germline CDR1 and CDR2 sequences are DFQATT and SNEGSKA (reference sequence). CDR3 amino acids: CSARYGNEKLFF. The CDR3 nucleotides are TGCAGTGCTAGATATGGGAATGAAAAACTGTTTTTT.

This clonotype was seen a handful of times. The chain links TRBV7-6 to TRBJ2-1; D unclear. Germline V lookup: CDR1 SGHVS, CDR2 FNYEAQ. The CDR3 is 12 amino acids. The V gene lost 5 bases and the J gene lost 9 bases, with 11 bases spanning the gap. For the CDR3, the DNA is TGTGCCAGCAGCCACCAAACAGCTGAGCAGTTCTTC. Translating gives CASSHQTAEQFF. The complete variable domain, with remaining parts taken from reference TRBV7-6 and TRBJ2-1, reads GAGVSQSPRYKVTKRGQDVALRCDPISGHVSLYWYRQALGQGPEFLTYFNYEAQQDKSGLPNDRFSAERPEGSISTLTIQRTEQRDSAMYRCASSHQTAEQFFGPGTRLTVL.

The chain recombines TRBV5-1 with TRBJ1-2; the D is unclear. V lost 4 bases and J lost 6, with 13 bases in between. This CDR3 comprises 13 residues. Germline assignment: CDR1 SGHRS and CDR2 YFSETQ. The CDR3: CASSPRLEDGYTF. DNA for the CDR3: TGCGCCAGCAGCCCCCGCTTAGAGGATGGCTACACCTTC. Based on the CDR3 plus reference TRBV5-1 and TRBJ1-2, the full variable domain is KAGVTQTPRYLIKTRGQQVTLSCSPISGHRSVSWYQQTPGQGLQFLFEYFSETQRNKGNFPGRFSGRQFSNSRSEMNVSTLELGDSALYLCASSPRLEDGYTFGSGTRLTVV.

This sequence joins TRBV18 and TRBJ2-3; no clear D gene. Germline loops: CDR1 KGHSH, CDR2 LQKENI. V gave up 3 bases and J gave up 4 bases, with 14 bases separating them. The CDR3 is 15 amino acids. CDR3 coding DNA: TGTGCCAGCTCACCGGACGGCCTGGAAGCAGATACGCAGTATTTT. It translates to CASSPDGLEADTQYF.

The genes are TRBV20-1 and TRBJ2-1; D may be TRBD1 (5 bases). Germline assignment: CDR1 DFQATT and CDR2 SNEGSKA (reference sequence). This CDR3 has 14 amino acids. The ends were cut back, 6 bases at V and 6 bases at J, with 18 bases in the middle. As DNA, the CDR3 is TGCAGTGCGACGAGCGTAAGACAGCTCAATGAGCAGTTCTTC. Translated: CSATSVRQLNEQFF.

This clonotype appeared a few times. The chain uses TRBV25-1 and TRBJ2-7; D unclear. The germline V and J ends were trimmed by 4 bases and 5 bases, with 6 bases remaining between them. Germline V gene sequence: CDR1 MGHDK, CDR2 SYGVNS. This CDR3 is built from 11 residues. CDR3 loop: CASSGFNEQYF. The CDR3 DNA follows: TGTGCCAGCAGTGGGTTCAACGAGCAGTACTTC.

This clonotype was detected ten times or more. This chain connects TRBV7-4 to TRBJ2-4; weak D call: TRBD2 (5 bases). Looked up from germline, CDR1 is SGHVT and CDR2 is SQSDAQ. The CDR3 runs to 15 residues. The V end lost 4 bases, the J end lost 3 bases, and 13 bases lay between the germline ends. The CDR3 bases are TGTGCCAGCAGCTCACATACGGGATTCAAAAACATTCAGTACTTC. This translates into CASSSHTGFKNIQYF.

Only a few counts were recorded for this clonotype. The V gene is TRBV20-1, the J gene TRBJ1-3; TRBD1 is a possible D gene (5 bases). The V end lost 2 bases, the J end lost 2 bases, and 10 bases lay between the germline ends. Germline CDR1 is DFQATT and CDR2 is SNEGSKA (reference sequence). This CDR3 is built from 14 residues. CDR3: CSARIGEAGNTIYF. DNA for the CDR3: TGCAGTGCTAGAATAGGGGAGGCTGGAAACACCATATATTTT.

This clonotype was counted only a few times. This chain joins TRBV20-1 and TRBJ1-6, with no clear D. The CDR3 consists of 11 residues. Trimming took off 3 bases at V and 16 bases at J, with 13 bases between the two ends. Germline CDR1 DFQATT, CDR2 SNEGSKA (reference sequence). The CDR3 here is CSARAGQELHF. CDR3 coding DNA: TGCAGTGCTAGGGCCGGGCAAGAGCTCCACTTT.

This chain connects TRBV11-2 to TRBJ2-1; D call uncertain. The CDR3 length is 16 residues. Germline values: CDR1 SGHAT, CDR2 FQNNGV. The ends were cut back, 0 bases at V and 2 bases at J, with 11 bases in the middle. DNA for the CDR3: TGTGCCAGCAGCTTAGATCCGGGCCCAACCTACAATGAGCAGTTCTTC. Encoded protein: CASSLDPGPTYNEQFF.

This clonotype was seen a few times. The chain recombines TRBV20-1 with TRBJ2-5, with 11 nucleotides matching TRBD2. CDR1 and CDR2 from the germline V gene are DFQATT and SNEGSKA (reference sequence). V trimming: 6 bases; J trimming: 1 base; junction bases outside the gene matches: 13. The CDR3 runs 17 residues. CDR3 DNA: TGCAGTGCGAACCCCTCCTATAGCGGGGGGGCCCAAGAGACCCAGTACTTC. This translates into CSANPSYSGGAQETQYF.

The chain employs TRBV6-2 or TRBV6-3 and TRBJ2-1; TRBD2 matches 10 bases. V shed 2 bases and J 7 bases; nucleotides not matched to a gene: 8. The CDR3 runs 16 residues. Germline CDR1 reads MNHEY; CDR2 reads SVGEGT. The CDR3 nucleotides read TGTGCCAGCAGTTACCGGGCTAGCGGGGGCCCTAATGAGCAGTTCTTC. Amino acids: CASSYRASGGPNEQFF.

The V and J genes are TRBV7-6 and TRBJ2-5; D is unclear. CDR1 is SGHVS and CDR2 is FNYEAQ in the germline V gene. V dropped 2 bases and J dropped 3 bases, with 7 bases sitting between them. This CDR3 region has 13 residues. The CDR3: CASSLFPKETQYF. CDR3 sequence (DNA): TGTGCCAGCAGCTTATTTCCAAAAGAGACCCAGTACTTC.